The 7 T cell receptor beta chains reported below all come from one sample, sequenced in a study of blood T cell repertoires in COVID-19. The table came from immunoSEQ multiplex PCR; TCRdb's copy has only in-frame clones and leaves some out. The sample includes 350,000 to 450,000 clones, 70% to 90% seen only once; the top ten take around 1.9%. Sequencing was performed on PBMCs or T cells enriched from blood (not recorded which). Every receptor here comes from a man aged 40-49 years in a cohort exposed to, infected with or recovered from COVID-19 (not recorded which).

The V and J genes are TRBV5-1 and TRBJ1-3, with D possibly being TRBD1 (5 bases). The CDR3 runs to 13 residues. Trimming cost V 3 bases and J 3 bases, with 7 bases left between them. The germline CDR1 and CDR2 sequences are SGHRS and YFSETQ. CDR3 in amino acids: CASSSGDGNTIYF. Here the CDR3 DNA reads TGCGCCAGCAGCTCGGGGGATGGAAACACCATATATTTT.

V usage is TRBV19 and J usage is TRBJ1-3; D unclear. CDR3 length: 13 residues. V lost 3 bases and J lost 3, with 6 bases in between. The germline gives CDR1 LNHDA, CDR2 SQIVND (reference sequence). The CDR3 region has the DNA TGTGCCAGTAGTATTGAGCGTGGAAACACCATATATTTT. This translates into CASSIERGNTIYF.

The J gene is TRBJ1-2, the V gene TRBV13, with 10 bases identical to TRBD1. From germline, CDR1 is PRHDT and CDR2 FYEKMQ (reference sequence). CDR3 size: 13 residues. With V trimmed by 5 bases and J by 10 bases, 7 bases remained unmatched. CDR3 residues: CASSAGQGSLYTF. CDR3 coding DNA: TGTGCCAGCAGCGCGGGACAGGGGAGTCTCTACACCTTC.

The genes are TRBV24-1 and TRBJ2-3, with 10 bases that match TRBD1. V was pared by 1 base and J by 2 bases, with 5 bases of the junction left unmatched. The CDR3 covers 17 residues. Per the germline V gene, CDR1 is KGHDR and CDR2 is SFDVKD. This CDR3 is CATSDFGTGDSTDTQYF. The DNA of the CDR3 is TGTGCCACCAGTGATTTTGGGACAGGGGACTCCACAGATACGCAGTATTTT.

This chain joins TRBV23-1 and TRBJ1-5; 7 positions match TRBD1. TRBV23-1 carries the ORF label, with uncertain function. This CDR3 is built from 18 residues. With V trimmed by 7 bases and J by 4 bases, 19 bases remained unmatched. CDR3 protein: CASKPGTGRGVRNQPQHF. Here the CDR3 DNA reads TGCGCCAGCAAACCAGGTACGGGCAGGGGGGTCAGAAATCAGCCCCAGCATTTT.

The rearrangement joins TRBV5-5 to TRBJ2-1; 8 nucleotides match TRBD2. The CDR3 length is 15 residues. V was clipped by 6 bases and J by 2 bases; unmatched bases: 7. Germline V gene sequence: CDR1 SGHKS, CDR2 YYEKEE (reference sequence). In nucleotides, the CDR3 is TGTGCCAGCACCCTAGCGGGTGGCACCTACAATGAGCAGTTCTTC. The encoded protein is CASTLAGGTYNEQFF.

The chain couples TRBV27 to TRBJ1-2; 10 bases line up with TRBD1. V gave up 6 bases and J gave up 6 bases; unmatched junction bases: 13. The germline CDR1 and CDR2 sequences are MNHEY and SMNVEV (reference sequence). The CDR3 runs 16 residues. CDR3 region: CASRTRAGQGGDGYTF. CDR3 nucleotides: TGTGCCAGCAGGACGCGCGCCGGACAGGGGGGTGATGGCTACACCTTC.